These 5 T cell receptor beta chains were all obtained from the same sample, sequenced in a study of Graves' ophthalmopathy and Graves' hyperthyroidism. TCR beta CDR3 regions were amplified from RNA transcripts. RT-PCR in the first round used HTBI primers; a second-round multiplex PCR followed. MiXCR, run by TCRdb on the multiplex PCR reads, gives a single entry per CDR3 protein. This sample has about 640,000 distinct CDR3 sequences, with roughly 39% found just once. Sequencing was carried out using peripheral blood. The receptors here all came from an adult man with Graves' ophthalmopathy.

The genes are TRBV6-4 and TRBJ1-2; maybe TRBD1 (5 bases). Trimming left V 0 bases short and J 8 bases short, with 16 bases between. Germline values: CDR1 MRHNA, CDR2 SNTAGT. There are 15 residues in the CDR3. The CDR3 spells CASSDSPGRIGGYTF. The DNA of the CDR3 is TGTGCCAGCAGTGACTCTCCGGGGCGGATAGGAGGCTACACCTTC.

This clonotype was found many times. The rearrangement uses TRBV20-1 and TRBJ1-1; D is possibly TRBD1 (6 bases). CDR3 length: 12 residues. CDR1 is DFQATT and CDR2 is SNEGSKA in the germline V gene (reference sequence). The germline V and J ends were trimmed by 1 base and 12 bases, with 15 bases remaining between them. The CDR3 is CSARGVQGLTFF. In nucleotides, the CDR3 is TGCAGTGCTAGAGGGGTACAGGGACTAACTTTCTTT.

This chain links TRBV29-1 with TRBJ1-2, with TRBD1 matching over 12 bases. Germline lookup yields CDR1 SQVTM and CDR2 ANQGSEA. This CDR3 comprises 12 residues. V lost 8 bases to trimming and J lost 4 bases; unmatched junction nucleotides: 2. As DNA, the CDR3 is TGCAGCCCGGGACAGGGGGCCTATGGCTACACCTTC. Its translation is CSPGQGAYGYTF.

The genes are TRBV7-8 and TRBJ1-6; 10 bases line up with TRBD1. CDR1 is SGHVS, CDR2 FQNEAQ, per germline. This CDR3 has 16 residues. Trimming cost V 5 bases and J 6 bases; bases outside gene matches: 7. The CDR3 DNA reads TGTGCCAGCAGCCAAAGGACAGGGGGAGGTAATTCACCCCTCCACTTT. Residues: CASSQRTGGGNSPLHF.

DNA of the CDR3: TGCAGTGCGACCCGGGACACTGGGGAAAAACTGTTTTTT. It translates to CSATRDTGEKLFF. The chain links TRBV20-1 to TRBJ1-4, with a weak D call TRBD1 (6 bases). Germline loops: CDR1 DFQATT, CDR2 SNEGSKA (reference sequence). The CDR3 consists of 13 residues. V lost 6 bases to trimming and J lost 8 bases, with 16 bases between them.